This T cell receptor (beta chain) comes out of a study of shared clonotypes between healthy human individuals. Study context: Plates per donor: three CD4 naive, three CD4 memory, two CD8 naive, one CD8 memory.

Per the germline V gene, CDR1 is MNHEY and CDR2 is SMNVEV (reference sequence). The CDR3 covers 15 residues. The germline V and J ends were trimmed by 1 base and 7 bases, with 13 bases remaining between them. CD45RO-negative CD8 cells positively selected for CCR7 made up the naive population, which excluded terminally differentiated effector memory CD45RA+ cells. All donors qualified as healthy HIV-negative adults and had experienced no recent acute infections or vaccinations. Here immunoSEQ multiplex PCR was the method, and the copy in TCRdb shows in-frame clones only, minus some. Altogether roughly 2 million clones are present, about 95% being singletons, with the ten largest covering roughly 1%.

Material for sequencing was naive CD8+ T cells sorted from blood. The sequence came from a man aged 18 to 30 in good health. This sequence joins TRBV27 and TRBJ2-2; D is perhaps TRBD2 (5 bases). CDR3 DNA sequence: TGTGCCAGCAGTTTATGGCTAGCAGACTTCGGGGAGCTGTTTTTT. Amino acids: CASSLWLADFGELFF.